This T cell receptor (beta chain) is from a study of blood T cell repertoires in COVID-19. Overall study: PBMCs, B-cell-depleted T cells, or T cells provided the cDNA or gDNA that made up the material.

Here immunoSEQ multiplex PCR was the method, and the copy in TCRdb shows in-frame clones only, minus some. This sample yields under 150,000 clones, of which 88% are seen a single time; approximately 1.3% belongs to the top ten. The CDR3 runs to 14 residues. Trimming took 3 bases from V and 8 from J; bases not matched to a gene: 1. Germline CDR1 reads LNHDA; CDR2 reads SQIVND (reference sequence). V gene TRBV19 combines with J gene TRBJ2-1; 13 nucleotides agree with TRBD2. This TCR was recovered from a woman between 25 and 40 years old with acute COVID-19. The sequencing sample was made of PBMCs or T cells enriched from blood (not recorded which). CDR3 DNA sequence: TGTGCCAGTAGTATCGGACTAGCGGGAGATGAGCAGTTCTTC. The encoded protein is CASSIGLAGDEQFF. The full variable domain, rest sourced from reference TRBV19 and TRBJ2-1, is DGGITQSPKYLFRKEGQNVTLSCEQNLNHDAMYWYRQDPGQGLRLIYYSQIVNDFQKGDIAEGYSVSREKKESFPLTVTSAQKNPTAFYLCASSIGLAGDEQFFGPGTRLTVL.